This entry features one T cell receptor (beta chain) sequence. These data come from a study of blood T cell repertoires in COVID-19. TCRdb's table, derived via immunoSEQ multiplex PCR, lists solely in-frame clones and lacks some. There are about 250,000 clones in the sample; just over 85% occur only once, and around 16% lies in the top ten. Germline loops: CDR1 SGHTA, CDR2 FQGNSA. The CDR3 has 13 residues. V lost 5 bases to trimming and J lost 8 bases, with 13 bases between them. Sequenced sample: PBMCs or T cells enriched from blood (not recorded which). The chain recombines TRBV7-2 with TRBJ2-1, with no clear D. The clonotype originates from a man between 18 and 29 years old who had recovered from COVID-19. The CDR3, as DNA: TGTGCCAGCAGCCCCCCAACGGTTGATGAGCAGTTCTTC. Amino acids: CASSPPTVDEQFF.